Presented here are 12 T cell receptor beta chains from one specimen sequenced in a study of molecular identifiers for immune sequencing clone quantification. TCRdb ran MiXCR on the PCR reads and lists one entry per CDR3 protein. The table has about 19,000 distinct CDR3 sequences, 20% to 25% seen once; the top ten hold 5.5% to 7%. Sequencing was done on a sample of naive CD8+ T cells from blood, with Jurkat cell RNA spiked in. Subset described: FACS-sorted CD8+CD4-CCR7+CD45RA+ naive T cells. Receptors were obtained from a human donor in good health. Some libraries in this study had Jurkat cell RNA spiked in.

The chain joins TRBV5-4 to TRBJ2-3; 14 bases are shared with TRBD2. Germline V gene lookup returns CDR1 SGHNT and CDR2 YYREEE (reference sequence). This CDR3 contains 17 residues. The ends lost 4 bases at V and 5 bases at J; junction bases unmatched: 9. CDR3 DNA sequence: TGTGCCAGCAGCGGGATGACTAGCGGGAGGGCCGGAGATACGCAGTATTTT. Translation gives CASSGMTSGRAGDTQYF. The entire variable domain, with the rest obtained from reference TRBV5-4 and TRBJ2-3, is as follows: ETGVTQSPTHLIKTRGQQVTLRCSSQSGHNTVSWYQQALGQGPQFIFQYYREEENGRGNFPPRFSGLQFPNYSSELNVNALELDDSALYLCASSGMTSGRAGDTQYFGPGTRLTVL.

At least ten counts were recorded for this clonotype. The chain combines TRBV6-5 with TRBJ2-7, with 8 bases identical to TRBD1. The ends lost 2 bases at V and 3 bases at J; junction bases unmatched: 6. CDR3 length: 15 residues. CDR1 is MNHEY, CDR2 SVGAGI, per germline. This CDR3 reads CASSYETGAFYEQYF. The CDR3, as DNA: TGTGCCAGCAGTTACGAGACAGGGGCCTTCTACGAGCAGTACTTC.

There are many counts of this clonotype. One junction end does not reproduce the germline sequence, and a read error may be involved. V and J are TRBV7-9 and TRBJ2-7; TRBD1 or TRBD2 may be the D gene (5 bases each). CDR3 length: 16 amino acids. Germline loops: CDR1 SEHNR, CDR2 FQNEAQ (reference sequence). In nucleotides, the CDR3 is TGTGCCAGCGGCTTCAGCCGGGACCAGAGCTCCTACGAGCAGTACTTC. Encoded protein: CASGFSRDQSSYEQYF. The full variable domain, with the rest looked up from reference TRBV7-9 and TRBJ2-7, is DTGVSQNPRHKITKRGQNVTFRCDPISEHNRLYWYRQTLGQGPEFLTYFQNEAQLEKSRLLSDRFSAERPKGSFSTLEIQRTEQGDSAMYLCASGFSRDQSSYEQYFGPGTRLTVT.

This clonotype was counted a few times. The chain recombines TRBV14 with TRBJ2-7; 8 nucleotides align to TRBD2. Germline V lookup: CDR1 SGHDN, CDR2 FVKESK. This CDR3 comprises 15 residues. V lost 2 bases to trimming and J lost 3 bases; unmatched junction nucleotides: 6. The CDR3, as DNA: TGTGCCAGCAGCCAATGGACTAGCAACTACTACGAGCAGTACTTC. Its protein is CASSQWTSNYYEQYF.

This clonotype was counted ten times or more. The rearrangement uses TRBV27 and TRBJ2-7; tentatively, D is TRBD2 (6 bases). Trimming shortened V by 5 bases and J by 5 bases, and 19 bases separated the two germline ends. The CDR3 length is 15 residues. CDR1 is MNHEY and CDR2 is SMNVEV in the germline V gene (reference sequence). The CDR3: CASSKLGGHDHEQYF. The CDR3 nucleotides read TGTGCCAGCAGTAAACTGGGGGGTCACGACCACGAGCAGTACTTC.

In its sample, this clonotype was seen many times. The chain recombines TRBV29-1 with TRBJ1-2; D not resolved. This CDR3 comprises 13 residues. The germline gives CDR1 SQVTM, CDR2 ANQGSEA. V was shortened by 0 bases and J by 3 bases, with 8 bases between the two germline ends. CDR3 in amino acids: CSVEDQIYYGYTF. Here the CDR3 DNA reads TGCAGCGTTGAAGATCAAATATACTATGGCTACACCTTC.

This clonotype was counted ten times or more. J is TRBJ1-2 and V is TRBV9; D remains ambiguous. The CDR3 has 11 amino acids. From germline, CDR1 is SGDLS and CDR2 YYNGEE. Trimming took off 3 bases at V and 7 bases at J, with 7 bases between the two ends. Here the CDR3 reads CASSEGGGYTF. DNA for the CDR3: TGTGCCAGCAGCGAAGGAGGTGGCTACACCTTC.

This clonotype was observed a handful of times. V is TRBV27 and J is TRBJ1-5; no reliable D call. Trimming left V 3 bases short and J 2 bases short, with 8 bases between. The CDR3 length is 14 residues. Germline V gene sequence: CDR1 MNHEY, CDR2 SMNVEV (reference sequence). The CDR3 sequence is CASSLLDGNQPQHF. CDR3 nucleotides: TGTGCCAGCAGTTTGTTAGATGGCAATCAGCCCCAGCATTTT.

Regarding this clonotype: An end of the junction does not agree with germline; a read error may underlie this. The CDR3 here is CASSLDKLAGLNTGGLFF. CDR3 sequence (DNA): TGTGCCAGCAGCTTAGATAAATTAGCGGGATTAAACACCGGGGGGCTGTTTTTT. This chain uses TRBV7-2 with TRBJ2-2; 8 nucleotides align to TRBD2. Per the germline V gene, CDR1 is SGHTA and CDR2 is FQGNSA. The CDR3 loop spans 18 amino acids.

As concerns this clonotype: Just one base apart from a much larger clone, this may be a read error. DNA of the CDR3: TGCGCCGGCAGCCAAGTCCGGGCCTACGAGCAGTACTTC. Encoded protein: CAGSQVRAYEQYF. J is TRBJ2-7 and V is TRBV4-3; unclear D gene. CDR3 length: 13 amino acids. The germline V gene encodes CDR1 LGHNA and CDR2 YSLEER.

This clonotype was recorded at least ten times. The rearrangement links TRBV6-2 or TRBV6-3 to TRBJ2-2, with D unclear. V was trimmed by 8 bases and J by 0 bases, leaving 7 bases between them. The CDR3 has 13 amino acids. The germline gives CDR1 MNHEY, CDR2 SVGEGT. This CDR3 is CASDNANTGELFF. The CDR3, as DNA: TGTGCCAGCGACAACGCGAACACCGGGGAGCTGTTTTTT.

Turning to this clonotype: It may be a read error: a sequence one base away is much more abundant. The CDR3 loop reads CSVEIRLPGELVF. The DNA for the CDR3 is TGCAGCGTTGAAATACGGTTGCCCGGGGAGCTGGTTTTT. The chain carries TRBV29-1 and TRBJ2-2; TRBD2 might be the D (5 bases). The CDR3 extends over 13 amino acids. CDR1 and CDR2 (germline): SQVTM, ANQGSEA.